Presented here are 24 T cell receptor beta chains from one specimen sequenced in a study of CD4+ T cells in melanoma. The table came from immunoSEQ multiplex PCR; TCRdb's copy has only in-frame clones and leaves some out. The table has some 110,000 clones, around 92% seen once. The sample comprised peripheral blood. The receptors shown here come from a human donor with melanoma.

V and J are TRBV4-3 and TRBJ2-6; D unclear. Germline CDR1 reads LGHNA; CDR2 reads YSLEER. Trimming pared 0 bases from V and 6 bases from J, leaving 12 bases between. This CDR3 comprises 16 residues. As DNA, the CDR3 is TGCGCCAGCAGCCAAGACTACGGTCCTGTGGCCAACGTCCTGACTTTC. It yields the protein CASSQDYGPVANVLTF.

This sequence joins TRBV9 and TRBJ2-1; TRBD2 matches at 11 bases. Trimming took 0 bases from V and 0 from J; bases not matched to a gene: 8. From germline, CDR1 is SGDLS and CDR2 YYNGEE. The CDR3 totals 19 residues. In DNA, the CDR3 is TGTGCCAGCAGCGTAGCTCCTAGCGGGGGGTGGGTCTCCTACAATGAGCAGTTCTTC. Amino acid sequence: CASSVAPSGGWVSYNEQFF. The complete variable domain, with remaining parts taken from reference TRBV9 and TRBJ2-1, reads DSGVTQTPKHLITATGQRVTLRCSPRSGDLSVYWYQQSLDQGLQFLIQYYNGEERAKGNILERFSAQQFPDLHSELNLSSLELGDSALYFCASSVAPSGGWVSYNEQFFGPGTRLTVL.

The V gene is TRBV11-1, the J gene TRBJ2-5, with TRBD1 identical over 12 bases. Germline CDR1 reads SGHAT; CDR2 reads FQDESV (reference sequence). The CDR3 has 15 residues. V lost 5 bases and J lost 6; bases outside the gene matches: 7. CDR3 residues: CASSTGTGGVKTQYF. CDR3 bases: TGTGCCAGCAGCACTGGGACAGGGGGCGTGAAGACCCAGTACTTC. The whole variable domain, filled in from reference TRBV11-1 and TRBJ2-5, reads EAEVAQSPRYKITEKSQAVAFWCDPISGHATLYWYRQILGQGPELLVQFQDESVVDDSQLPKDRFSAERLKGVDSTLKIQPAELGDSAMYLCASSTGTGGVKTQYFGPGTRLLVL.

This chain joins TRBV7-9 and TRBJ2-1, with 9 bases fitting TRBD2. With V trimmed by 5 bases and J by 6 bases, 11 bases remained unmatched. Germline V gene data show CDR1 as SEHNR and CDR2 as FQNEAQ (reference sequence). The CDR3 extends over 16 amino acids. Here the CDR3 reads CASSPLVAGATNEQFF. CDR3 nucleotide sequence: TGTGCCAGCAGCCCCCTCGTAGCGGGGGCCACCAATGAGCAGTTCTTC.

The rearrangement links TRBV7-2 to TRBJ1-2, with D hard to call. V lost 4 bases and J 6 bases, leaving 6 bases between the germline ends. The CDR3 totals 11 residues. Per the germline V gene, CDR1 is SGHTA and CDR2 is FQGNSA. CDR3 sequence reads: CASSWYDGYTF. CDR3 coding DNA: TGTGCCAGCAGCTGGTATGATGGCTACACCTTC.

The chain recombines TRBV4-3 with TRBJ1-4; a possible D gene is TRBD1 (5 bases). CDR3 length equals 15 residues. The ends were cut back, 0 bases at V and 8 bases at J, with 13 bases in the middle. From germline, CDR1 is LGHNA and CDR2 YSLEER. This CDR3 is CASSQDRVGWEKLFF. CDR3 in DNA: TGCGCCAGCAGCCAAGACAGGGTGGGTTGGGAAAAACTGTTTTTT.

The chain combines TRBV30 with TRBJ2-2; D not resolved. Germline assignment: CDR1 GTSNPN and CDR2 SVGIG (reference sequence). V lost 0 bases, J lost 4 bases, and 15 bases lay in between. This CDR3 contains 16 residues. The DNA for the CDR3 is TGTGCCTGGAGTGTACTGAGTACGGGCGTCACCGGGGAGCTGTTTTTT. This codes for CAWSVLSTGVTGELFF.

This clone was picked up one time. This chain uses TRBV2 with TRBJ2-7; 11 bases map to TRBD1. The trim removed 3 bases at V and 5 bases at J, leaving 6 bases unmatched. Germline V gene data show CDR1 as SNHLY and CDR2 as FYNNEI. The CDR3 runs 15 residues. The CDR3 nucleotides read TGTGCCAGCAGTGATAGGACAGGGGGCGACGACGAGCAGTACTTC. It yields the protein CASSDRTGGDDEQYF.

The J gene is TRBJ2-2, the V gene TRBV9; D uncertain. The germline CDR1 and CDR2 sequences are SGDLS and YYNGEE. This CDR3 has 18 residues. Trimming shortened V by 2 bases and J by 2 bases, and 19 bases separated the two germline ends. CDR3 amino acids: CASSVLPEPWRNTGELFF. The CDR3 bases are TGTGCCAGCAGCGTTCTCCCGGAGCCGTGGCGAAACACCGGGGAGCTGTTTTTT.

The J gene is TRBJ1-6, the V gene TRBV2, with D possibly matching TRBD1 (5 bases). CDR1 SNHLY and CDR2 FYNNEI come from the germline V gene. The CDR3 has 16 amino acids. Trimming shortened V by 6 bases and J by 0 bases, and 12 bases separated the two germline ends. The CDR3 sequence: CASRDEGSSYNSPLHF. The DNA for the CDR3 is TGTGCCAGCAGGGATGAGGGGAGCTCCTATAATTCACCCCTCCACTTT. The whole variable domain, remainder taken from reference TRBV2 and TRBJ1-6, is EPEVTQTPSHQVTQMGQEVILRCVPISNHLYFYWYRQILGQKVEFLVSFYNNEISEKSEIFDDQFSVERPDGSNFTLKIRSTKLEDSAMYFCASRDEGSSYNSPLHFGNGTRLTVT.

In this sample, this clone turned up a few times. The chain combines TRBV10-3 with TRBJ1-5; D is unclear. The CDR3 has 14 residues. V was trimmed by 3 bases and J by 0 bases, leaving 6 bases between them. The germline CDR1 and CDR2 sequences are ENHRY and SYGVKD. The CDR3 DNA follows: TGTGCCATCAGTGACCTGAATAGCAATCAGCCCCAGCATTTT. It is translated as CAISDLNSNQPQHF.

Here the CDR3 DNA reads TGTGCCAGCAGCGTCGCCGGCACCGCGTCCTACGAGCAGTACTTC. It specifies CASSVAGTASYEQYF. This chain connects TRBV7-2 to TRBJ2-7; D is ambiguous. Trimming removed 5 bases at V and 1 base at J, with 15 bases between. The CDR3 spans 15 residues. The germline gives CDR1 SGHTA, CDR2 FQGNSA. The complete variable domain, with remaining parts taken from reference TRBV7-2 and TRBJ2-7, reads GAGVSQSPSNKVTEKGKDVELRCDPISGHTALYWYRQSLGQGLEFLIYFQGNSAPDKSGLPSDRFSAERTGGSVSTLTIQRTQQEDSAVYLCASSVAGTASYEQYFGPGTRLTVT.

The rearrangement joins TRBV30 to TRBJ2-3, with 8 bases lining up with TRBD1. The germline V gene has CDR1 GTSNPN and CDR2 SVGIG (reference sequence). CDR3 length: 14 residues. The trim removed 3 bases at V and 6 bases at J, leaving 8 bases unmatched. DNA of the CDR3: TGTGCCTGGAGAAAGCAGGGGGCTAAGGATACGCAGTATTTT. It translates to CAWRKQGAKDTQYF.

The chain recombines TRBV7-8 with TRBJ1-2, with D perhaps TRBD1 (5 bases). V gave up 0 bases and J gave up 8 bases, with 16 bases separating them. The CDR3 is made up of 15 amino acids. The germline V gene has CDR1 SGHVS and CDR2 FQNEAQ. The CDR3 loop is CASSLARDGEGGYTF. CDR3 sequence (DNA): TGTGCCAGCAGCTTAGCCCGGGACGGCGAAGGGGGCTACACCTTC.

The chain combines TRBV6-6 with TRBJ1-4, with D perhaps matching TRBD1 (6 bases). Germline-derived CDR1 and CDR2 are MNHNY and SVGAGI (reference sequence). The V and J ends lost 5 bases and 5 bases respectively, with 12 bases between them. The CDR3 totals 14 residues. The chain's CDR3 is CASSKQGSNEKLFF. CDR3 nucleotides: TGTGCCAGCAGTAAACAGGGATCGAATGAAAAACTGTTTTTT.

The count of this clone is one. This chain uses TRBV7-2 with TRBJ1-6; D remains unclear. The CDR3 totals 15 residues. V was shortened by 1 base and J by 7 bases, with 11 bases between the two germline ends. CDR1 and CDR2 from the germline V gene are SGHTA and FQGNSA. The CDR3 bases are TGTGCCAGCAGCTTAGTGAGGCGTGGGAATTCACCCCTCCACTTT. It is translated as CASSLVRRGNSPLHF.

This chain connects TRBV6-5 to TRBJ1-1, with a weak D call TRBD1 (5 bases). CDR3 size: 13 residues. Trimming removed 5 bases from V and 10 bases from J, with 17 bases in between. Germline V gene lookup returns CDR1 MNHEY and CDR2 SVGAGI. The CDR3 region has the DNA TGTGCCAGCAGTCTCCTGGGGGGTAGGGGAGCTTTCTTT. Encoded protein: CASSLLGGRGAFF.

The chain links TRBV5-6 to TRBJ1-4, with 8 nucleotides matching TRBD1. Trimming cost V 5 bases and J 10 bases; bases outside gene matches: 7. The V gene's germline CDR1 is SGHDT and CDR2 YYEEEE. The CDR3 is 13 amino acids. In DNA form, the CDR3 reads TGTGCCAGCAGAGACTCAGGGGGCACAAAACTGTTTTTT. Translated, it gives CASRDSGGTKLFF.

The rearrangement joins TRBV7-2 to TRBJ2-2; TRBD2 aligns across 7 bases. Losses at the gene ends were 3 bases for V and 3 bases for J; bases not matched to a gene: 1. Germline CDR1 SGHTA, CDR2 FQGNSA. This CDR3 region has 14 residues. CDR3 nucleotides: TGTGCCAGCAGCTTTGCGGGGGACACCGGGGAGCTGTTTTTT. Its translation is CASSFAGDTGELFF.

The rearrangement joins TRBV9 to TRBJ2-6; D assignment may be TRBD1 or TRBD2 (7 bases each). Between the trimmed V and J ends, which lost 1 base and 4 bases, there was a span of 15 bases. CDR1 is SGDLS, CDR2 YYNGEE, per germline. The CDR3 runs 17 residues. CDR3: CASSVKQGGPGANVLTF. CDR3 nucleotide sequence: TGTGCCAGCAGCGTAAAGCAGGGGGGGCCAGGGGCCAACGTCCTGACTTTC.

The chain recombines TRBV18 with TRBJ2-7; 7 positions match TRBD1. V trimming: 3 bases; J trimming: 1 base; junction bases outside the gene matches: 12. The CDR3 loop spans 17 amino acids. Germline V gene data show CDR1 as KGHSH and CDR2 as LQKENI. CDR3 protein: CASSPGYRGAGSYEQYF. CDR3 coding DNA: TGTGCCAGCTCACCGGGGTACAGGGGCGCAGGTTCCTACGAGCAGTACTTC.

The V gene is TRBV2, the J gene TRBJ1-6; maybe TRBD1 (5 bases). Germline V CDR1 and CDR2: SNHLY, FYNNEI. Between the trimmed V and J ends, which lost 4 bases and 2 bases, there was a span of 18 bases. The CDR3 runs to 18 residues. The CDR3 is CASSAEGWGPTYNSPLHF. The CDR3 DNA is TGTGCCAGCAGTGCAGAAGGATGGGGACCCACCTATAATTCACCCCTCCACTTT.

V usage is TRBV5-1 and J usage is TRBJ2-3; 10 bases map to TRBD2. From germline, CDR1 is SGHRS and CDR2 YFSETQ. The CDR3 length is 14 residues. The J segment lost 5 bases and the V segment lost 4 bases, leaving 4 bases of the junction unmatched. The CDR3 nucleotides read TGCGCCAGCAGCCCCCTAGCGGGAGAAGATACGCAGTATTTT. It is translated as CASSPLAGEDTQYF.

The gene calls are TRBV18 and TRBJ1-6; D remains unclear. Germline V gene data show CDR1 as KGHSH and CDR2 as LQKENI. The CDR3 has 14 residues. V lost 3 bases and J lost 10, with 13 bases in between. The CDR3 DNA reads as TGTGCCAGCTCACCGATAGGGTTAGACTCACCCCTCCACTTT. Protein product: CASSPIGLDSPLHF.